The rows below give T cell receptor beta chains drawn from one sample of a study of beta chain features in type 1 diabetes. Profiling relied on immunoSEQ multiplex PCR, and the TCRdb table lists in-frame clones only, not all of them. The sample has about 150,000 clones; roughly 8.1% are singletons. Sequencing was done on a sample of central memory CD4+ T cells from blood. The receptor set was obtained from a man younger than 30 in good health. Both conserved end residues are part of each CDR3. The D gene is left open where the match is weak. Clone size appears in some rows only: once, few, many, or a class for an expanded clone.

TRBJ1-4	few	TRBV18	NA	13	CASSKGVNEKLFF	TGTGCCAGCTCCAAGGGAGTTAATGAAAAACTGTTTTTT
TRBJ2-3	NA	TRBV7-9	TRBD1	18	CASSRYVGQGSSTDTQYF	TGTGCCAGCAGCCGATACGTGGGACAGGGGTCTAGCACAGATACGCAGTATTTT
TRBJ2-1	few	TRBV21-1	NA	16	CASSKEDGSSYNEQFF	TGTGCCAGCAGCAAAGAGGACGGGAGCTCCTACAATGAGCAGTTCTTC
TRBJ1-3	few	TRBV14	NA	16	CASSQVFSSSGNTIYF	TGTGCCAGCAGCCAAGTCTTCAGTTCCTCTGGAAACACCATATATTTT
TRBJ1-5	many	TRBV19	TRBD1	15	CASSLGTGGLQPQHF	TGTGCCAGTAGTCTCGGGACAGGGGGTTTGCAGCCCCAGCATTTT
TRBJ1-6	few	TRBV6-6	NA	13	CASSRGSRSPLHF	TGTGCCAGCTCGCGGGGATCGCGTTCACCCCTCCACTTT
TRBJ2-1	many	TRBV29-1	NA	13	CSVEDQGFDEQFF	TGCAGCGTTGAAGATCAGGGATTCGATGAGCAGTTCTTC
TRBJ2-1	few	TRBV30	NA	11	CAWMELDSQFF	TGTGCCTGGATGGAACTGGACTCGCAGTTCTTC
TRBJ1-4	NA	TRBV9	NA	15	CASSTGLGANEKLFF	TGTGCCAGCAGCACAGGCTTAGGGGCAAATGAAAAACTGTTTTTT
TRBJ2-2	many	TRBV7-3	TRBD2	20	CASSSSGTSGRAANTGELFF	TGTGCCAGCAGCTCGTCCGGGACTAGCGGGAGGGCCGCTAACACCGGGGAGCTGTTTTTT
TRBJ2-1	NA	TRBV6-5	TRBD2	14	CASSYSLAVNEQFF	TGTGCCAGCAGTTACTCACTAGCGGTAAATGAGCAGTTCTTC
TRBJ2-7	NA	TRBV7-9	NA	17	CASSEKFGGLFFSEQYF	TGTGCCAGCAGCGAAAAATTCGGGGGACTCTTTTTTTCCGAGCAGTACTTC
TRBJ1-5	many	TRBV4-3	NA	15	CASSQEWTVRQPQHF	TGCGCCAGCAGCCAAGAATGGACAGTTCGGCAGCCCCAGCATTTT
TRBJ2-3	NA	TRBV20-1	NA	11	CSASGVDTQYF	TGCAGTGCTTCAGGGGTAGATACGCAGTATTTT
TRBJ1-4	NA	TRBV6-6	TRBD1	16	CASHTGTGITNEKLFF	TGTGCCAGCCACACTGGGACAGGGATTACTAATGAAAAACTGTTTTTT
TRBJ2-3	NA	TRBV29-1	TRBD2	14	CSVVAGGPEDTQYF	TGCAGCGTTGTCGCGGGGGGGCCGGAAGATACGCAGTATTTT
TRBJ1-1	few	TRBV9	NA	15	CASSVVTAKNTEAFF	TGTGCCAGCAGCGTAGTGACAGCAAAGAACACTGAAGCTTTCTTT
TRBJ1-2	NA	TRBV5-4	TRBD1	16	CASSLDPTGGALGYTF	TGTGCCAGCAGCTTAGACCCTACAGGGGGCGCGCTTGGCTACACCTTC
TRBJ1-5	many	TRBV6-1	NA	12	CASSGGNQPQHF	TGTGCCAGCAGTGGCGGGAATCAGCCCCAGCATTTT
TRBJ2-3	many	TRBV28	NA	15	CASSLGGLGGDTQYF	TGTGCCAGCAGTTTAGGGGGACTGGGAGGAGATACGCAGTATTTT
TRBJ1-1	few	TRBV21-1	NA	14	CASSSRDSNTEAFF	TGTGCCAGCAGCTCCCGGGACAGTAACACTGAAGCTTTCTTT
TRBJ1-5	few	TRBV7-9	TRBD1	14	CASSFSTGGQPQHF	TGTGCCAGCAGCTTTTCGACAGGGGGTCAGCCCCAGCATTTT
TRBJ2-1	few	TRBV7-9	NA	19	CASSLARVRGSFRDNEQFF	TGTGCCAGCAGCTTAGCGCGGGTCAGGGGCTCGTTCCGCGACAATGAGCAGTTCTTC
TRBJ2-7	NA	TRBV7-2	NA	14	CASSSRTRVYEQYF	TGTGCCAGCAGCTCCCGGACAAGGGTTTACGAGCAGTACTTC
TRBJ2-5	few	TRBV11-2	TRBD2	17	CASSLVGRLAGGETQYF	TGTGCCAGCAGCTTAGTCGGAAGGCTAGCGGGAGGAGAGACCCAGTACTTC
TRBJ2-2	NA	TRBV7-3	NA	14	CASSGEMRTGELFF	TGTGCCAGCAGTGGGGAGATGAGAACCGGGGAGCTGTTTTTT
TRBJ2-7	NA	TRBV20-1	NA	11	CSAHDSYEQYF	TGCAGTGCCCATGACAGCTACGAGCAGTACTTC
TRBJ2-1	many	TRBV14	TRBD2	13	CASRERENNEQFF	TGTGCCAGTAGAGAGCGGGAGAACAATGAGCAGTTCTTC
TRBJ2-7	NA	TRBV28	TRBD1	14	CASKLPDRSYEQYF	TGTGCCAGCAAACTCCCGGACAGGTCCTACGAGCAGTACTTC
TRBJ2-2	NA	TRBV11-3	NA	13	CASSLVEKGELFF	TGTGCCAGCAGCTTAGTTGAGAAAGGGGAGCTGTTTTTT
TRBJ1-1	NA	TRBV18	NA	13	CASSQGMNTEAFF	TGTGCCAGCTCACAGGGGATGAACACTGAAGCTTTCTTT
TRBJ2-5	NA	TRBV7-2	TRBD2	15	CASSLGTGTSGTQYF	TGTGCCAGCAGCTTAGGGACCGGGACTAGCGGGACGCAGTACTTC
TRBJ2-3	many	TRBV4-3	NA	13	CASSLSSTDTQYF	TGCGCCAGCAGCCTTTCCTCCACAGATACGCAGTATTTT
TRBJ2-3	NA	TRBV2	TRBD2	14	CASSWLAGTDTQYF	TGTGCCAGCAGTTGGCTAGCGGGGACAGATACGCAGTATTTT
TRBJ2-5	NA	TRBV19	TRBD2	19	CASSSGKASGSHRRETQYF	TGTGCCAGTAGTAGTGGGAAGGCTAGCGGGTCGCATCGAAGGGAGACCCAGTACTTC
TRBJ1-1	NA	TRBV28	NA	14	CASSLWARGTEAFF	TGTGCCAGCAGTTTATGGGCCCGAGGGACTGAAGCTTTCTTT
TRBJ1-5	few	TRBV7-2	TRBD1	13	CASSSQGAQPQHF	TGTGCCAGCAGCAGCCAGGGGGCTCAGCCCCAGCATTTT
TRBJ2-2	NA	TRBV10-3	NA	14	CAIMGDFRTGELFF	TGTGCCATCATGGGGGACTTCCGCACCGGGGAGCTGTTTTTT
TRBJ2-1	few	TRBV27	TRBD1	15	CASSRTGFSYNEQFF	TGTGCCAGCAGCCGGACAGGGTTCTCCTACAATGAGCAGTTCTTC
TRBJ2-3	few	TRBV30	TRBD1	11	CAFQGVDTQYF	TGTGCCTTCCAGGGGGTTGATACGCAGTATTTT
TRBJ1-2	NA	TRBV5-4	TRBD1	12	CASSFTGGGYTF	TGTGCCAGCAGCTTTACAGGGGGTGGCTACACCTTC
TRBJ1-5	NA	TRBV11-2	NA	13	CASSLDNNQPQHF	TGTGCCAGCAGCTTAGATAACAATCAGCCCCAGCATTTT
TRBJ2-5	many	TRBV2	TRBD2	15	CASRSGAGGVETQYF	TGTGCCAGCAGGTCCGGGGCGGGAGGAGTGGAGACCCAGTACTTC
TRBJ2-2	few	TRBV7-2	TRBD1	15	CASSGRDRVTGELFF	TGTGCCAGCAGCGGCCGGGACAGAGTCACCGGGGAGCTGTTTTTT
TRBJ2-1	few	TRBV11-1	TRBD2	15	CASSGLAGLSGEQFF	TGTGCCAGCAGTGGACTAGCGGGACTATCTGGTGAGCAGTTCTTC
TRBJ1-2	NA	TRBV5-4	NA	12	CASSFEGTGYTF	TGTGCCAGCAGCTTCGAGGGAACTGGCTACACCTTC
TRBJ2-1	few	TRBV18	NA	16	CASSRTNHGSYNEQFF	TGTGCCAGCTCCAGGACTAATCATGGCTCCTACAATGAGCAGTTCTTC
TRBJ2-1	few	TRBV7-8	TRBD2	16	CASSPLLAGVGNEQFF	TGTGCCAGCAGCCCACTACTAGCGGGAGTCGGCAATGAGCAGTTCTTC
TRBJ2-2	NA	TRBV7-3	TRBD1	15	CASSPGTGPTGELFF	TGTGCCAGCAGCCCGGGGACAGGCCCCACCGGGGAGCTGTTTTTT
TRBJ1-6	NA	TRBV5-1	TRBD1	17	CASSLGQGDSYNSPLHF	TGCGCCAGCAGCCTGGGACAGGGGGACTCCTATAATTCACCCCTCCACTTT
TRBJ2-3	NA	TRBV19	NA	16	CASSGGAWKYTDTQYF	TGTGCCAGTAGTGGGGGGGCCTGGAAATACACAGATACGCAGTATTTT
TRBJ1-1	NA	TRBV4-1	TRBD1	17	CASSPQPGGSMNTEAFF	TGCGCCAGCAGCCCTCAACCAGGGGGGTCCATGAACACTGAAGCTTTCTTT
TRBJ1-1	NA	TRBV30	TRBD1	13	CAWRGTANTEAFF	TGTGCCTGGCGCGGGACAGCGAACACTGAAGCTTTCTTT
TRBJ1-2	few	TRBV5-4	NA	12	CASTWGDQGYTF	TGTGCCAGCACCTGGGGAGATCAGGGCTACACCTTC
TRBJ2-1	few	TRBV28	TRBD1	15	CASIPGTGGRNEQFF	TGTGCCAGCATCCCCGGGACAGGGGGCCGGAATGAGCAGTTCTTC